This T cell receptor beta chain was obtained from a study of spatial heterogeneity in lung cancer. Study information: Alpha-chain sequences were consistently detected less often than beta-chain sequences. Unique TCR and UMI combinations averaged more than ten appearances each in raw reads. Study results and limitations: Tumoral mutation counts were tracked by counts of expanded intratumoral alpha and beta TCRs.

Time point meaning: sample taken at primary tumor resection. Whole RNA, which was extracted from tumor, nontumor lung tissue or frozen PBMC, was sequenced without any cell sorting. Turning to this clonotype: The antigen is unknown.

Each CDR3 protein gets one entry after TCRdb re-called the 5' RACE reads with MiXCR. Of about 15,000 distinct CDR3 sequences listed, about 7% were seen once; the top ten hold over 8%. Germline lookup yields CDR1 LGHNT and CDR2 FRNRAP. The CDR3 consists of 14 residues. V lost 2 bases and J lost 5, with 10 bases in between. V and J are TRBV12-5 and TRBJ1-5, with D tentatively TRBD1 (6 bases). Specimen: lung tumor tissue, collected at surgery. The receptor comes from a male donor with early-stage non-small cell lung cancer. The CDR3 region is CASGLSAGDQPQHF. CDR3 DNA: TGTGCTAGTGGTTTGTCGGCAGGGGATCAGCCCCAGCATTTT.